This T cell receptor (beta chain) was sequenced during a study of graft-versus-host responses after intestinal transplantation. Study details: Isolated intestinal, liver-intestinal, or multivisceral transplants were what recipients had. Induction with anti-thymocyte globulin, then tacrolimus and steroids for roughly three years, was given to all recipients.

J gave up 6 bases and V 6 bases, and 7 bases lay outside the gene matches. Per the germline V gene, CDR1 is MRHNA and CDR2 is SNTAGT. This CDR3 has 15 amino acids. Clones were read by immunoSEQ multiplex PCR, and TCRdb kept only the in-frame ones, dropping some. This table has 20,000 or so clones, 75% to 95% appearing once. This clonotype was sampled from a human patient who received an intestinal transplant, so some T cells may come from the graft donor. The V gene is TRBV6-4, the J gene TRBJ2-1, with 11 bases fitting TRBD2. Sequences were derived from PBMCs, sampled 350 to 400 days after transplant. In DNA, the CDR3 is TGTGCCAGCAGACCGGGACTAGCGGACTCCAATGAGCAGTTCTTC. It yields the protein CASRPGLADSNEQFF.